This T cell receptor (beta chain) appears in the sequencing data of a study of blood T cells in healthy people across ages. Together with a sample-barcoded 5' primer, a J-beta primer mix was included in a second PCR lasting roughly 6 to 12 cycles. One entry per CDR3 protein results from TCRdb running MiXCR on the 5' RACE reads. Of about 1.4 million distinct CDR3 sequences in the sample, 59% are singletons; the top ten hold roughly 7%. The sample consisted of blood. The TCR was taken from a man aged 18 to 29 in good health.

Here the CDR3 reads CASSQDSGPLNTEAFF. DNA for the CDR3: TGCGCCAGCAGCCAAGATAGCGGGCCCCTGAACACTGAAGCTTTCTTT. The chain uses TRBV4-3 and TRBJ1-1, with no clear D. The V gene's germline CDR1 is LGHNA and CDR2 YSLEER. The CDR3 runs to 16 residues. The ends were cut back, 0 bases at V and 0 bases at J, with 11 bases in the middle.